This TCR beta chain came from a study of glioma-infiltrating T cells. Findings and limits, study-wide: Gliomas, especially low-grade, showed above-expected tissue-blood divergence; non-neoplastic patients showed below. Tissue and blood shared very few CDR3 sequences.

A remark on this clonotype: Its antigen remains unknown. A much larger clone lies a single base off, so this may be a read error.

Using RNA template, CDR3s of TCR alpha and beta were amplified with iRepertoire arm-PCR. Tissue mRNA or PBMC total RNA, about 85-400 ng, went into one-step reverse transcription and amplification. TCRdb itself ran the multiplex PCR reads through MiXCR, one entry per CDR3 protein. The sample records under 200,000 distinct CDR3 sequences, about 46% being singletons. The CDR3 covers 11 residues. Germline lookup yields CDR1 SGHTA and CDR2 FQGNSA. This clonotype originated in a human donor with low-grade glioma or glioblastoma, undergoing nonglioma brain surgery, or in good health (not recorded which). The chain couples TRBV7-2 to TRBJ2-7; D gene unclear. Sequencing was performed on glioma tissue, nonneoplastic brain tissue, or PBMCs (not recorded which). The CDR3 spells CASSLARERYF. The CDR3 coding sequence is TGTGCCAGCAGCTTAGCCCGAGAGCGGTACTTC.